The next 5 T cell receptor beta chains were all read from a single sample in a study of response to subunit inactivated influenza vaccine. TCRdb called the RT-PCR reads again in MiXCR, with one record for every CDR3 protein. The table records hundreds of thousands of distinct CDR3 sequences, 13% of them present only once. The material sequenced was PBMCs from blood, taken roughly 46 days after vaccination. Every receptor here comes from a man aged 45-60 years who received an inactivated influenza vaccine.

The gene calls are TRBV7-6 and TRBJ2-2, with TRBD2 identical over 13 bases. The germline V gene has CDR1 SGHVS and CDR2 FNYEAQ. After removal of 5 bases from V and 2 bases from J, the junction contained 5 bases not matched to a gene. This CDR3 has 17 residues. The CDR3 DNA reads TGTGCCAGCAGCCAACTAGCGGGAGGGGGAAACACCGGGGAGCTGTTTTTT. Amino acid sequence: CASSQLAGGGNTGELFF.

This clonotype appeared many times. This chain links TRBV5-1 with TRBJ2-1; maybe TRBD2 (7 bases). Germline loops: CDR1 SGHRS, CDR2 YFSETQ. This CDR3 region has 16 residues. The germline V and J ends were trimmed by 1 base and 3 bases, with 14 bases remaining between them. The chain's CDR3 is CASSLTGRGRYNEQFF. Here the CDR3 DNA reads TGCGCCAGCAGCTTGACGGGGCGGGGGCGCTACAATGAGCAGTTCTTC.

CDR3 DNA: TGTGCCATCACCCCGACAGAAGACACTGAAGCTTTCTTT. It codes for CAITPTEDTEAFF. The chain carries TRBV10-3 and TRBJ1-1; maybe TRBD1 (5 bases). Between the trimmed V and J ends, which lost 7 bases and 3 bases, there was a span of 12 bases. Germline V gene sequence: CDR1 ENHRY, CDR2 SYGVKD. The CDR3 contains 13 residues.

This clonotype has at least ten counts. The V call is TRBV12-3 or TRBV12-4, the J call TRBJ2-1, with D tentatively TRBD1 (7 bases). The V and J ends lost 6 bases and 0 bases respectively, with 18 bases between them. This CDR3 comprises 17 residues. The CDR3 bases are TGTGCCAGCAGCCCGGGACAGTGGAGGGGCTCCTACAATGAGCAGTTCTTC. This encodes CASSPGQWRGSYNEQFF.

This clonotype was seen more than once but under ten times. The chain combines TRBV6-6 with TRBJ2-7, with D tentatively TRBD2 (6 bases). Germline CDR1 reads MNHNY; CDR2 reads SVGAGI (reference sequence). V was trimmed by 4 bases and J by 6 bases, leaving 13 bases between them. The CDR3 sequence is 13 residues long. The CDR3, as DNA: TGTGCCAGCAGTTTGGCGGGAACCAGCGAGCAGTACTTC. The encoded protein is CASSLAGTSEQYF.